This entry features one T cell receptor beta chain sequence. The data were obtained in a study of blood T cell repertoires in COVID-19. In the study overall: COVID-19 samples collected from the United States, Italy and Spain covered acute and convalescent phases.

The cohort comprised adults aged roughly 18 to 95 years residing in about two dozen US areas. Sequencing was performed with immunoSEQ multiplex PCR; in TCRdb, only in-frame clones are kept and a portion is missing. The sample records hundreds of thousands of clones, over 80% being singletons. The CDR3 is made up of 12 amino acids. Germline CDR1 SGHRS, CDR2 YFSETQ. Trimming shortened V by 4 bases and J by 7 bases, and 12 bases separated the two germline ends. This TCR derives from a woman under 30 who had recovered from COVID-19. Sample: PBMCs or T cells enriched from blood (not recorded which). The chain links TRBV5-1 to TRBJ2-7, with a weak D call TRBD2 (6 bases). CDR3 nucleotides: TGCGCCAGCAGCACGGGACTGGGGGAGCAGTACTTC. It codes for CASSTGLGEQYF.